The sequence of this T cell receptor beta chain was determined in a study of T cells in localized non-small cell lung cancer. The protocol was immunoSEQ multiplex PCR, while the TCRdb copy is restricted to in-frame clones and leaves out a portion. The sample shows about 890 clones, 25% to 35% of them seen only once. The sample consisted of normal lung tissue next to the tumor, taken before any cancer treatment. The TCR comes from a man aged 40 to 70 with stage II lung adenocarcinoma.

This chain's CDR3 is CASSRADSKNIQYF. The CDR3 DNA reads TGTGCCAGCAGCCGCGCCGACAGTAAGAACATTCAGTACTTC. The chain recombines TRBV11-3 with TRBJ2-4, with a possible D match to TRBD1 (5 bases). Between the trimmed V and J ends, which lost 5 bases and 7 bases, there was a span of 15 bases. This CDR3 region has 14 residues. Germline values: CDR1 SGHNT, CDR2 YENEEA.